This T cell receptor beta chain comes out of a study of OX40 agonist ivuxolimab in advanced cancers. Study-wide context: Ivuxolimab, an agonistic anti-OX40 (CD134) antibody, was given to patients. Eligibility rules accepted prior anti-PD-1, anti-PD-L1 or anti-CTLA-4 therapy, and roughly 40% had some. Study outcomes and limitations: Relative to CD4+ cells, CD8+ T cells on average had more expanded clones.

Produced via immunoSEQ multiplex PCR; TCRdb's table is partial and in-frame only. The table has under 90,000 clones, approximately 80% seen once. Autoimmune disease history or systemic immunosuppression excluded patients. On this clone itself: Its antigen is unknown.

The sequenced sample was CD4+ or CD8+ T cells sorted from blood, obtained in a trial of the OX40 agonist ivuxolimab. The TCR was taken from an adult with an advanced solid tumor such as melanoma, head and neck, liver or kidney cancer.

CDR3 region: CASSDGSFGGTDTQYF. In DNA, the CDR3 is TGTGCCAGCAGTGATGGTAGTTTCGGGGGCACAGATACGCAGTATTTT. This rearrangement joins TRBV6-1 to TRBJ2-3, with D possibly being TRBD2 (5 bases). V lost 3 bases and J lost 1, with 14 bases in between. There are 16 residues in the CDR3. CDR1 MNHNS and CDR2 SASEGT come from the germline V gene.